The present entry profiles one T cell receptor (beta chain) with its context. The sample comes from a study of cytotoxic CD8 clonotypes in ibrutinib-treated CLL. Losses at the gene ends were 2 bases for V and 0 bases for J; bases not matched to a gene: 11. The CDR3 is 17 amino acids. Germline V gene data show CDR1 as SGHKS and CDR2 as YYEKEE (reference sequence). The repertoire was sequenced with immunoSEQ multiplex PCR; TCRdb's copy has only in-frame clones and lacks some. This sample has tens of thousands of clones, with 75% to 90% found just once. The specimen was PBMCs, collected after 24 months of ibrutinib treatment. This clonotype was sampled from a human donor with chronic lymphocytic leukemia. The rearrangement links TRBV5-5 to TRBJ2-7; 7 bases agree with TRBD1. The DNA for the CDR3 is TGTGCCAGCAGCTTCGAACGACCGGGACAGATCTCCTACGAGCAGTACTTC. Amino acid sequence: CASSFERPGQISYEQYF.